These 8 T cell receptor beta chains share one sample of origin, sequenced in a study of T cells in Graves' hyperthyroidism and ophthalmopathy. Researchers amplified the TCR beta CDR3 regions from RNA transcripts. When the TCR CDR3 underwent first-round RT-PCR, the HTBI primer set was used. TCRdb used MiXCR to reprocess the multiplex PCR reads, holding one entry per CDR3 protein. The top ten clones hold 8.9% of a sample with 800,000 or so distinct CDR3 sequences, about 38% of them seen once. Sample: blood. All receptors derive from a man younger than 35 with Graves' hyperthyroidism.

This clonotype was counted only a few times. The rearrangement links TRBV9 to TRBJ1-1; D is unresolved. This CDR3 is 16 amino acids long. Germline lookup yields CDR1 SGDLS and CDR2 YYNGEE. V gave up 2 bases and J gave up 1 base, with 15 bases separating them. The CDR3 region has the DNA TGTGCCAGCAGCGTCTCCTCGGGCATGGCGAACACTGAAGCTTTCTTT. As protein: CASSVSSGMANTEAFF.

The chain uses TRBV6-5 and TRBJ1-1, with 7 nucleotides matching TRBD1. The CDR3 loop spans 15 amino acids. The germline V gene has CDR1 MNHEY and CDR2 SVGAGI. V shed 0 bases and J 12 bases; nucleotides not matched to a gene: 13. CDR3 bases: TGTGCCAGCAGTTACTCAACTCCCTCCGACAGGGAATCTTTCTTT. Protein sequence: CASSYSTPSDRESFF.

The chain is built from TRBV11-2 and TRBJ2-7, with D tentatively TRBD1 (6 bases). Germline lookup yields CDR1 SGHAT and CDR2 FQNNGV. The CDR3 loop spans 13 amino acids. Trimming took off 8 bases at V and 2 bases at J, with 13 bases between the two ends. CDR3 sequence: CASLPTGTYEQYF. Written as DNA, the CDR3 is TGTGCCAGCCTCCCGACAGGCACCTACGAGCAGTACTTC.

A few counts support this clonotype. This chain connects TRBV20-1 to TRBJ1-3; TRBD1 might be the D (6 bases). Trimming took off 3 bases at V and 3 bases at J, with 12 bases between the two ends. The CDR3 covers 14 residues. CDR1 is DFQATT, CDR2 SNEGSKA, per germline (reference sequence). The CDR3 DNA reads TGCAGTGCTAGGGGGGAGGGGGATGGAAACACCATATATTTT. Translation: CSARGEGDGNTIYF.

The rearrangement links TRBV6-5 to TRBJ1-5; a possible D gene is TRBD1 (5 bases). This CDR3 region has 15 residues. V was shortened by 6 bases and J by 6 bases, with 18 bases between the two germline ends. Germline-derived CDR1 and CDR2 are MNHEY and SVGAGI. The CDR3 loop reads CASSLGKGSSQPQHF. The CDR3, as DNA: TGTGCCAGCAGCCTCGGGAAGGGGAGTAGTCAGCCCCAGCATTTT.

This clonotype was counted many times. The genes are TRBV5-6 and TRBJ1-2; D is perhaps TRBD1 (6 bases). From germline, CDR1 is SGHDT and CDR2 YYEEEE. This CDR3 contains 13 residues. V lost 4 bases, J lost 4 bases, and 11 bases lay in between. CDR3 in amino acids: CASSMTGFYGYTF. In nucleotides, the CDR3 is TGTGCCAGCAGCATGACAGGTTTCTATGGCTACACCTTC.

This clonotype was counted at least ten times. The chain joins TRBV19 to TRBJ1-5; tentatively, D is TRBD1 (5 bases). The CDR3 is 13 residues long. From germline, CDR1 is LNHDA and CDR2 SQIVND (reference sequence). Between the trimmed V and J ends, which lost 3 bases and 7 bases, there was a span of 10 bases. CDR3 bases: TGTGCCAGTAGTATGGGGCACTGGCAGCCCCAGCATTTT. It codes for CASSMGHWQPQHF. Full variable domain (outside the CDR3, taken from reference TRBV19 and TRBJ1-5): DGGITQSPKYLFRKEGQNVTLSCEQNLNHDAMYWYRQDPGQGLRLIYYSQIVNDFQKGDIAEGYSVSREKKESFPLTVTSAQKNPTAFYLCASSMGHWQPQHFGDGTRLSIL.

The rearrangement joins TRBV6-5 to TRBJ1-5; 9 positions match TRBD1. CDR1 and CDR2 from the germline V gene are MNHEY and SVGAGI. V shed 2 bases and J 6 bases; nucleotides not matched to a gene: 5. This CDR3 region has 15 residues. In DNA form, the CDR3 reads TGTGCCAGCAGTTACGACAGGGGGATATCTCAGCCCCAGCATTTT. Protein product: CASSYDRGISQPQHF.